Listed below are T cell receptor beta chains from one sample, sequenced in a study of yellow fever vaccine responses in identical twins. TCRdb reanalysed the RT-PCR reads using MiXCR and keeps one entry per CDR3 protein. The top ten hold around 2% of the sample, which has thousands of distinct CDR3 sequences, roughly 89% seen once. Material: T cells from blood (PBMCs), unsorted or a sorted subset (not recorded which), obtained before or after yellow fever vaccination (not recorded which). The receptor set was obtained from a woman in her late teens or twenties who received the yellow fever vaccine. The CDR3 runs from the conserved cysteine through the conserved F or W. A D gene is named only where the DNA matches it firmly. Size is stated for part of the rows, as once, few or many counts, or as a class when the clone is expanded.

D: NA; size: NA; J: TRBJ2-1; V: TRBV11-1; CDR3: CASSSGLGAYNEQFF; DNA: TGTGCCAGCAGCTCGGGGCTAGGAGCCTACAATGAGCAGTTCTTC
D: TRBD2; size: NA; J: TRBJ2-3; V: TRBV11-3; CDR3: CASSRSGSSTDTQYF; DNA: TGTGCCAGCAGTCGTAGCGGGAGTTCCACAGATACGCAGTATTTT
D: TRBD1; size: NA; J: TRBJ1-6; V: TRBV5-1; CDR3: CASSSGQANSPLHF; DNA: TGCGCCAGCAGCTCGGGACAGGCTAATTCACCCCTCCACTTT
D: NA; size: NA; J: TRBJ1-3; V: TRBV2; CDR3: CASRGGNSGNTIYF; DNA: TGTGCCAGCAGAGGCGGCAACTCTGGAAACACCATATATTTT
D: NA; size: NA; J: TRBJ2-6; V: TRBV4-1; CDR3: CASSRGISGANVLTF; DNA: TGCGCCAGCAGCCGAGGGATCTCTGGGGCCAACGTCCTGACTTTC
D: NA; size: NA; J: TRBJ2-7; V: TRBV13; CDR3: CASSPFQNGEQYF; DNA: TGTGCCAGCAGTCCGTTCCAAAATGGGGAGCAGTACTTC
D: NA; size: NA; J: TRBJ2-7; V: TRBV7-6; CDR3: CASSLQGYEQYF; DNA: TGTGCCAGCAGTCTACAGGGCTACGAGCAGTACTTC
D: NA; size: NA; J: TRBJ2-1; V: TRBV7-3; CDR3: CASSLTLGDEQFF; DNA: TGTGCCAGCAGCTTAACATTAGGCGATGAGCAGTTCTTC
D: NA; size: NA; J: TRBJ2-3; V: TRBV5-1; CDR3: CASSLGVDTQYF; DNA: TGCGCCAGCAGCTTAGGGGTAGATACGCAGTATTTT
D: NA; size: once; J: TRBJ2-1; V: TRBV7-3; CDR3: CASSLFRDAEQFF; DNA: TGTGCCAGCAGCTTATTTCGGGACGCTGAGCAGTTCTTC
D: NA; size: NA; J: TRBJ2-7; V: TRBV11-3; CDR3: CASSLEFYEQYF; DNA: TGTGCCAGCAGCTTGGAGTTCTACGAGCAGTACTTC
D: NA; size: NA; J: TRBJ2-3; V: TRBV4-2; CDR3: CASSQEQGRADTQYF; DNA: TGTGCCAGCAGCCAAGAGCAGGGGCGGGCAGATACGCAGTATTTT
D: TRBD2; size: NA; J: TRBJ2-1; V: TRBV11-2; CDR3: CASSSSVAGANNEQFF; DNA: TGTGCCAGCAGCTCCTCCGTAGCGGGGGCCAACAATGAGCAGTTCTTC
D: TRBD2; size: NA; J: TRBJ2-1; V: TRBV18; CDR3: CASSPGSGRDPGGFF; DNA: TGTGCCAGCTCACCAGGCAGCGGGAGAGATCCGGGCGGGTTCTTC
D: NA; size: NA; J: TRBJ1-1; V: TRBV4-1; CDR3: CASSHRNTEAFF; DNA: TGCGCCAGCAGCCATCGGAACACTGAAGCTTTCTTT
D: NA; size: NA; J: TRBJ2-1; V: TRBV7-9; CDR3: CASSLVSDGPTLEFF; DNA: TGTGCCAGCAGCTTAGTGTCGGACGGACCTACATTGGAGTTCTTC
D: NA; size: NA; J: TRBJ2-1; V: TRBV11-2; CDR3: CASSLLDYYNEQFF; DNA: TGTGCCAGCAGCTTATTAGATTACTACAATGAGCAGTTCTTC
D: NA; size: NA; J: TRBJ2-1; V: TRBV11-3; CDR3: CASSSLSRNNNEQFF; DNA: TGTGCCAGCAGCTCTCTTAGCCGAAACAACAATGAGCAGTTCTTC
D: NA; size: NA; J: TRBJ2-7; V: TRBV18; CDR3: CASSPSPIPYEQYF; DNA: TGTGCCAGCTCACCGTCCCCCATACCCTACGAGCAGTACTTC
D: TRBD1; size: few; J: TRBJ1-2; V: TRBV28; CDR3: CASSLWRAGQGDYGYTF; DNA: TGTGCCAGCAGTTTATGGCGGGCTGGACAGGGGGACTATGGCTACACCTTC
D: NA; size: NA; J: TRBJ2-5; V: TRBV7-2; CDR3: CASSFDRGQETQYF; DNA: TGTGCCAGCAGCTTTGACCGGGGGCAAGAGACCCAGTACTTC
D: NA; size: NA; J: TRBJ2-5; V: TRBV5-5; CDR3: CASSLGQETQYF; DNA: TGTGCCAGCAGCTTGGGACAAGAGACCCAGTACTTC
D: TRBD2; size: NA; J: TRBJ2-1; V: TRBV10-3; CDR3: CAIRMGLVVNEQFF; DNA: TGTGCCATCAGGATGGGACTAGTTGTTAATGAGCAGTTCTTC
D: NA; size: NA; J: TRBJ1-4; V: TRBV9; CDR3: CASSVEGLANEKLFF; DNA: TGTGCCAGCAGCGTTGAGGGACTAGCTAATGAAAAACTGTTTTTT
D: NA; size: once; J: TRBJ2-1; V: TRBV24-1; CDR3: CATSDMVVGEQFF; DNA: TGTGCCACCAGTGACATGGTAGTCGGTGAGCAGTTCTTC
D: NA; size: NA; J: TRBJ2-7; V: TRBV29-1; CDR3: CSASDKGGGPYEQYF; DNA: TGCAGCGCCTCAGATAAGGGGGGGGGCCCCTACGAGCAGTACTTC
D: NA; size: NA; J: TRBJ2-2; V: TRBV5-5; CDR3: CASSFRNRNTGELFF; DNA: TGTGCCAGCAGCTTCCGAAATAGGAACACCGGGGAGCTGTTTTTT
D: TRBD1; size: NA; J: TRBJ2-3; V: TRBV29-1; CDR3: CSGGQANTDTQYF; DNA: TGCAGCGGGGGACAGGCGAACACAGATACGCAGTATTTT
D: TRBD2; size: NA; J: TRBJ2-3; V: TRBV29-1; CDR3: CSVPSGRTDTQYF; DNA: TGCAGCGTTCCTAGCGGGAGAACAGATACGCAGTATTTT
D: NA; size: NA; J: TRBJ2-7; V: TRBV11-3; CDR3: CASSARLTGVSYEQYF; DNA: TGTGCCAGCAGCGCCCGATTGACAGGTGTCTCCTACGAGCAGTACTTC
D: NA; size: NA; J: TRBJ1-1; V: TRBV11-1; CDR3: CASSLVETEAFF; DNA: TGTGCCAGCAGCTTAGTCGAGACGGAAGCTTTCTTT
D: NA; size: NA; J: TRBJ1-2; V: TRBV10-3; CDR3: CAISESGPTDYTF; DNA: TGTGCCATCAGTGAGTCCGGGCCGACGGACTACACCTTC
D: TRBD2; size: NA; J: TRBJ2-1; V: TRBV29-1; CDR3: CSVRGGSGRTTSYNEQFF; DNA: TGCAGCGTTCGGGGGGGTAGCGGGAGGACTACGTCCTACAATGAGCAGTTCTTC
D: NA; size: NA; J: TRBJ2-2; V: TRBV7-3; CDR3: CASSLMRHTGELFF; DNA: TGTGCCAGCAGCTTAATGCGCCATACCGGGGAGCTGTTTTTT
D: NA; size: NA; J: TRBJ2-1; V: TRBV23-1; CDR3: CASSLGQGCNEQFF; DNA: TGCGCCAGCAGTCTGGGTCAGGGATGCAATGAGCAGTTCTTC
D: NA; size: NA; J: TRBJ2-5; V: TRBV6-9; CDR3: CASSYTGDQETQYF; DNA: TGTGCCAGCAGTTATACGGGGGACCAAGAGACCCAGTACTTC
D: TRBD2; size: NA; J: TRBJ2-5; V: TRBV29-1; CDR3: CSVGLAGETQYF; DNA: TGCAGCGTTGGTCTAGCGGGAGAGACCCAGTACTTC
D: NA; size: few; J: TRBJ2-3; V: TRBV28; CDR3: CASSLMTDTDTQYF; DNA: TGTGCCAGCAGTTTGATGACAGACACAGATACGCAGTATTTT
D: NA; size: NA; J: TRBJ2-5; V: TRBV11-1; CDR3: CASSLLAGTKETQYF; DNA: TGTGCCAGCAGCTTATTGGCAGGAACCAAGGAGACCCAGTACTTC
D: NA; size: NA; J: TRBJ2-2; V: TRBV5-1; CDR3: CASSLYTGELFF; DNA: TGCGCCAGCAGCTTATACACCGGGGAGCTGTTTTTT
D: NA; size: NA; J: TRBJ1-1; V: TRBV12-3/TRBV12-4; CDR3: CASRADNTEAFF; DNA: TGTGCCAGCAGGGCCGATAACACTGAAGCTTTCTTT
D: NA; size: NA; J: TRBJ2-2; V: TRBV7-2; CDR3: CASSLAIGGELFF; DNA: TGTGCCAGCAGCTTAGCGATAGGCGGGGAGCTGTTTTTT
D: NA; size: NA; J: TRBJ2-5; V: TRBV7-2; CDR3: CASSLDLGETQYF; DNA: TGTGCCAGCAGCTTAGATCTTGGGGAGACCCAGTACTTC
D: NA; size: NA; J: TRBJ2-1; V: TRBV11-1; CDR3: CASSSPYEQFF; DNA: TGTGCCAGCAGCTCCCCATATGAGCAGTTCTTC
D: TRBD2; size: NA; J: TRBJ2-1; V: TRBV7-7; CDR3: CASSLQAGGPLGEQFF; DNA: TGTGCTAGCAGCTTACAGGCGGGAGGGCCCCTAGGGGAGCAGTTCTTC
D: TRBD1; size: NA; J: TRBJ2-7; V: TRBV11-2; CDR3: CASSSGTGFAYEQYF; DNA: TGTGCCAGCAGCTCGGGGACAGGGTTCGCTTACGAGCAGTACTTC
D: NA; size: NA; J: TRBJ2-7; V: TRBV6-2/TRBV6-3; CDR3: CASSYSQGPYEQYF; DNA: TGTGCCAGCAGTTACTCGCAGGGTCCCTACGAGCAGTACTTC
D: NA; size: NA; J: TRBJ2-1; V: TRBV21-1; CDR3: CASSARGEQFF; DNA: TGTGCCAGCAGCGCCCGGGGTGAGCAGTTCTTC
D: NA; size: NA; J: TRBJ2-2; V: TRBV7-3; CDR3: CASASGGELFF; DNA: TGTGCCAGCGCTTCGGGCGGGGAGCTGTTTTTT
D: TRBD1; size: NA; J: TRBJ1-4; V: TRBV5-1; CDR3: CASSRTGDRNEKLFF; DNA: TGCGCCAGCAGCCGAACCGGGGACAGAAATGAAAAACTGTTTTTT
D: NA; size: NA; J: TRBJ2-1; V: TRBV3-1; CDR3: CASSQEGPPWGEQFF; DNA: TGTGCCAGCAGCCAAGAAGGACCCCCCTGGGGTGAGCAGTTCTTC
D: NA; size: NA; J: TRBJ1-2; V: TRBV11-2; CDR3: CASSSEGYGYTF; DNA: TGTGCCAGCAGCTCCGAAGGGTATGGCTACACCTTC
D: NA; size: NA; J: TRBJ2-2; V: TRBV7-2; CDR3: CASSLAPRKVNTGELFF; DNA: TGTGCCAGCAGCTTAGCCCCTCGCAAGGTGAACACCGGGGAGCTGTTTTTT
D: TRBD2; size: NA; J: TRBJ2-3; V: TRBV6-1; CDR3: CASSKAGGMDTQYF; DNA: TGTGCCAGCAGTAAAGCGGGGGGGATGGATACGCAGTATTTT
D: NA; size: NA; J: TRBJ2-7; V: TRBV29-1; CDR3: CSVWGGQDYYEQYF; DNA: TGCAGCGTTTGGGGGGGACAGGACTACTACGAGCAGTACTTC
D: NA; size: NA; J: TRBJ2-6; V: TRBV9; CDR3: CASTGSGANVLTF; DNA: TGTGCCAGCACCGGTTCTGGGGCCAACGTCCTGACTTTC
D: NA; size: NA; J: TRBJ1-5; V: TRBV12-3/TRBV12-4; CDR3: CASSLQGYQPQHF; DNA: TGTGCCAGCAGTTTACAGGGGTATCAGCCCCAGCATTTT